This is a list of T cell receptor beta chains from one sample in a study of OX40 agonist ivuxolimab in advanced cancers. TCRdb's table, derived via immunoSEQ multiplex PCR, lists solely in-frame clones and lacks some. The sample has tens of thousands of clones; approximately 86% are singletons. Sequencing used CD4+ or CD8+ T cells sorted from blood, obtained in a trial of the OX40 agonist ivuxolimab. The receptors derive from an adult with an advanced solid tumor such as melanoma, head and neck, liver or kidney cancer. Both conserved end residues are part of each CDR3. Each record gives: V gene, J gene, CDR3 length, clone size, D gene, CDR3 protein, CDR3 DNA. D genes are given only for firm matches. Rows give clone size only sometimes, using once, few, many, or a class for an expanded clone.

>TRBV7-8|TRBJ2-7|15|-|TRBD2
CASSLMVGTSYEQYF
TGTGCCAGCAGCTTAATGGTCGGGACTAGCTACGAGCAGTACTTC
>TRBV7-2|TRBJ2-3|14|-|-
CASSLLGTTDTQYF
TGTGCCAGCAGCTTACTTGGCACCACAGATACGCAGTATTTT
>TRBV29-1|TRBJ2-1|14|-|-
CSVDWRDVYNEQFF
TGCAGCGTTGATTGGCGGGATGTCTACAATGAGCAGTTCTTC
>TRBV7-9|TRBJ2-1|15|-|TRBD1
CASSSGQDSYNEQFF
TGTGCCAGCAGCTCCGGACAGGACTCCTACAATGAGCAGTTCTTC
>TRBV7-2|TRBJ1-2|13|-|TRBD1
CASSTRQGWGYTF
TGTGCCAGCAGCACCCGACAGGGATGGGGCTACACCTTC
>TRBV15|TRBJ2-7|13|-|-
CATSRDSSFEQYF
TGTGCCACCAGCAGAGATTCAAGTTTCGAGCAGTACTTC
>TRBV6-4|TRBJ2-1|15|few|TRBD1
CASSASTGISNEQFF
TGTGCCAGCAGTGCGTCGACAGGGATCAGCAATGAGCAGTTCTTC
>TRBV7-7|TRBJ2-1|15|-|TRBD2
CASQALAGPYNEQFF
TGTGCTAGCCAGGCCCTAGCGGGACCCTACAATGAGCAGTTCTTC
>TRBV7-2|TRBJ1-5|16|-|-
CASSLDSTWGNQPQHF
TGTGCCAGCAGCTTAGACAGTACGTGGGGCAATCAGCCCCAGCATTTT
>TRBV28|TRBJ1-6|14|medium-sized|TRBD1
CASRETGGKSPLHF
TGTGCCAGCAGGGAGACAGGGGGCAAGTCACCCCTCCACTTT
>TRBV19|TRBJ1-4|18|-|-
CASSIDLRGLGAWEKLFF
TGTGCCAGTAGTATAGATCTACGTGGGTTGGGGGCGTGGGAAAAACTGTTTTTT
>TRBV7-2|TRBJ1-5|15|-|-
CASSARAGNNQPQHF
TGTGCCAGCAGCGCCAGGGCTGGGAACAATCAGCCCCAGCATTTT
>TRBV6-5|TRBJ1-1|13|few|-
CASSYSSWGRAFF
TGTGCCAGCAGTTACTCGAGTTGGGGAAGAGCTTTCTTT
>TRBV7-7|TRBJ2-1|17|-|TRBD2
CASSSELGLAGVSEQFF
TGTGCTAGCAGCTCAGAGTTAGGACTAGCGGGAGTCAGTGAGCAGTTCTTC
>TRBV18|TRBJ2-1|16|-|TRBD1
CASSPTGEGMRNEQFF
TGTGCCAGCTCACCGACAGGGGAAGGAATGCGCAATGAGCAGTTCTTC
>TRBV4-2|TRBJ2-2|12|-|-
CASSPDRVPLFF
TGTGCCAGCAGCCCAGATCGGGTCCCTCTGTTTTTT
>TRBV5-1|TRBJ2-3|13|-|-
CASKRDGTDTQYF
TGCGCCAGCAAACGGGATGGGACAGATACGCAGTATTTT
>TRBV18|TRBJ2-5|15|-|-
CASSRDGLLQETQYF
TGTGCCAGCTCACGGGACGGCCTCCTCCAAGAGACCCAGTACTTC
>TRBV5-6|TRBJ1-1|13|-|-
CASSLGRYRGAFF
TGTGCCAGCAGCTTGGGCCGGTATCGAGGAGCTTTCTTT
>TRBV7-6|TRBJ2-2|14|-|-
CASSLDPNTGELFF
TGTGCCAGCAGCTTAGACCCGAACACCGGGGAGCTGTTTTTT
>TRBV2|TRBJ2-7|14|-|TRBD1
CASSTGQAPYEQYF
TGTGCCAGCAGTACGGGACAGGCTCCCTACGAGCAGTACTTC
>TRBV5-1|TRBJ2-3|14|-|-
CASSLETRTDTQYF
TGCGCCAGCAGCTTAGAAACCCGCACAGATACGCAGTATTTT
>TRBV18|TRBJ1-2|13|few|TRBD1
CASSGDSNYGYTF
TGTGCCAGCTCAGGGGACAGCAACTATGGCTACACCTTC